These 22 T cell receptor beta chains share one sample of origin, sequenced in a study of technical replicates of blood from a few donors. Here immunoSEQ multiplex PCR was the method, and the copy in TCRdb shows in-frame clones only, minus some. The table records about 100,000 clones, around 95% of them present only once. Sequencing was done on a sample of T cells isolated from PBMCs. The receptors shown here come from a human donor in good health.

CDR3 protein: CASSLGPSGIYEQYF. The CDR3 DNA reads as TGTGCCAGCTCACTTGGGCCTAGCGGAATCTACGAGCAGTACTTC. The chain links TRBV18 to TRBJ2-7; 7 bases are a match to TRBD2. The trim removed 4 bases at V and 3 bases at J, leaving 9 bases unmatched. Germline V gene data show CDR1 as KGHSH and CDR2 as LQKENI. This CDR3 spans 15 amino acids.

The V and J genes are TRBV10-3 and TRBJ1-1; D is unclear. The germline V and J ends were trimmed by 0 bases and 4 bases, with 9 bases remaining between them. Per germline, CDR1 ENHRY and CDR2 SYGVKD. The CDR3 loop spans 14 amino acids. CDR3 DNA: TGTGCCATCAGTGAGTCGATCTTGGCCACTGAAGCTTTCTTT. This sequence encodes CAISESILATEAFF.

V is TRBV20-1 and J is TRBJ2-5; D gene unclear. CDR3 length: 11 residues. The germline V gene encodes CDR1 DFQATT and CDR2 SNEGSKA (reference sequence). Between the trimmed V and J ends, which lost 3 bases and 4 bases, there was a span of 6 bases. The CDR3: CSARMAETQYF. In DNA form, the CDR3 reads TGCAGTGCTAGGATGGCAGAGACCCAGTACTTC.

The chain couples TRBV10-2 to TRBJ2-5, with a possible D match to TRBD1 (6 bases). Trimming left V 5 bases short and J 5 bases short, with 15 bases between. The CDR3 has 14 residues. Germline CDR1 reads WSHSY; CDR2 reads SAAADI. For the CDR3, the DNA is TGCGCCAGCAGTTGGACAGACCCCTGGGAGACCCAGTACTTC. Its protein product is CASSWTDPWETQYF.

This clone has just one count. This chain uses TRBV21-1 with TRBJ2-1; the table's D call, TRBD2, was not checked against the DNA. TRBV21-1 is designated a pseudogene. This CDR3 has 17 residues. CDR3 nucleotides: TGTGCCAGCAGCGACCCGACTAGCGGGGGCTCCTACAATGAGCAGTTCTTC. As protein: CASSDPTSGGSYNEQFF.

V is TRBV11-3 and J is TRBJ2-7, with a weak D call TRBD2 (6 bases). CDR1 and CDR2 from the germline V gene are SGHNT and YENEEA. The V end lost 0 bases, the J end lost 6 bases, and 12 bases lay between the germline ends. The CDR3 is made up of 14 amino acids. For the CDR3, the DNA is TGTGCCAGCAGCTTAGACGGGAGCTTGCGCGAGCAGTACTTC. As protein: CASSLDGSLREQYF.

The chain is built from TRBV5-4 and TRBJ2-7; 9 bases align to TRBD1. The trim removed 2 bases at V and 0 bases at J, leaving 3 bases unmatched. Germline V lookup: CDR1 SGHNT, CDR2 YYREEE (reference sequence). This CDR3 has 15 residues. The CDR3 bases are TGTGCCAGCAGCTTAGGGACAGGGCTCTCCTACGAGCAGTACTTC. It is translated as CASSLGTGLSYEQYF.

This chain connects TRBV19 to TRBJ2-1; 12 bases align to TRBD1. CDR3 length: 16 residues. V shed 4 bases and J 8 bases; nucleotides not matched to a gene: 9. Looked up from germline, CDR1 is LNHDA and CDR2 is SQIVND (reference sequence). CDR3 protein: CASSTAPGQGAYEQFF. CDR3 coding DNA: TGTGCCAGTAGTACCGCTCCGGGACAGGGGGCTTATGAGCAGTTCTTC.

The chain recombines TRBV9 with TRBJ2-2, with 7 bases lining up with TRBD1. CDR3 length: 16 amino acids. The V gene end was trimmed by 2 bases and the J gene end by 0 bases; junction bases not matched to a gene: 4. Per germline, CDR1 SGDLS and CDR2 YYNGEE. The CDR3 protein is CASSVTGTANTGELFF. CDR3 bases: TGTGCCAGCAGCGTTACTGGGACAGCGAACACCGGGGAGCTGTTTTTT.

As DNA, the CDR3 is TGTGCCAGCAGTTTTTATAGCGGGGGGGGACATTTGGATACGCAGTATTTT. This encodes CASSFYSGGGHLDTQYF. The rearrangement uses TRBV27 and TRBJ2-3; 11 bases agree with TRBD2. The CDR3 is 17 amino acids. V dropped 3 bases and J dropped 6; count of bases not matched to a gene: 11. The germline V gene has CDR1 MNHEY and CDR2 SMNVEV (reference sequence).

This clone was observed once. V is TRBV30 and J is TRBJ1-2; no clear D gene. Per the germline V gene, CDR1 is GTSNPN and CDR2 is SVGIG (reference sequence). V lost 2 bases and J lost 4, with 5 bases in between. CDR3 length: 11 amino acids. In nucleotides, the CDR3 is TGTGCCTGGAGTCACGGCTATGGCTACACCTTC. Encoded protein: CAWSHGYGYTF.

CDR3 in DNA: TGCGCCAGCAGCTTGGGGTACAGGGGTTGGGGCACAGATACGCAGTATTTT. It specifies CASSLGYRGWGTDTQYF. The gene calls are TRBV5-1 and TRBJ2-3, with 7 bases matching TRBD1. Trimming at V came to 0 bases and at J to 1 base, leaving 8 bases not matched to a gene. The CDR3 runs 17 residues. The germline V gene encodes CDR1 SGHRS and CDR2 YFSETQ.

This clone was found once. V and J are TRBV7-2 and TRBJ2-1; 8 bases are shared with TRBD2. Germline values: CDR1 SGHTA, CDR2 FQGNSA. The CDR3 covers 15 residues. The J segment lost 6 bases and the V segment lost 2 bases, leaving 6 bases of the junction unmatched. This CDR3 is CASSLNGGAVNEQFF. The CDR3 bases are TGTGCCAGCAGCTTAAACGGGGGGGCCGTCAATGAGCAGTTCTTC.

The CDR3 loop is CASSQGQNTEAFF. In nucleotides, the CDR3 is TGTGCCAGCAGCCAGGGACAGAACACTGAAGCTTTCTTT. The chain employs TRBV11-3 and TRBJ1-1, with D perhaps TRBD1 (6 bases). The germline V gene encodes CDR1 SGHNT and CDR2 YENEEA. There are 13 residues in the CDR3. The germline V and J ends were trimmed by 5 bases and 1 base, with 8 bases remaining between them.

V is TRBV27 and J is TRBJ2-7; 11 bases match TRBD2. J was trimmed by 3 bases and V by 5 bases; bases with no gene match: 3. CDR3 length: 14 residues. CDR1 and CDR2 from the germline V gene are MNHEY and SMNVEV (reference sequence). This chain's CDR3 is CASSPGLAVYEQYF. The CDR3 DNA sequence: TGTGCCAGCAGTCCGGGACTAGCGGTCTACGAGCAGTACTTC.

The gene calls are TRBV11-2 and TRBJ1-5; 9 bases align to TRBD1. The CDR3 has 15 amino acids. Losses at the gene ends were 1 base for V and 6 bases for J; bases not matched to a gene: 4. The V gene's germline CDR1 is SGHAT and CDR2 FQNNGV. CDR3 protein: CASSLAGTGTQPQHF. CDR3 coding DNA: TGTGCCAGCAGCTTAGCCGGGACAGGGACTCAGCCCCAGCATTTT.

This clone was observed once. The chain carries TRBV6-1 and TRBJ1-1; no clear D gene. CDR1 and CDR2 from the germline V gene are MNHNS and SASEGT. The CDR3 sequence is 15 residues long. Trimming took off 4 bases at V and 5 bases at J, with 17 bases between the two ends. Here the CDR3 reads CASSAPARGVTEAFF. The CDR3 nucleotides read TGTGCCAGCAGTGCCCCAGCTAGAGGTGTAACTGAAGCTTTCTTT.

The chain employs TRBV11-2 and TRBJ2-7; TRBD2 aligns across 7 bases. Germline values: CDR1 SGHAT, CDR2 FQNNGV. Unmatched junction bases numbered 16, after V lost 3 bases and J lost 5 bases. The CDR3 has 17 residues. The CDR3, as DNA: TGTGCCAGCAGCTTGGGGGGGGGTTCCGTCTTTCTGGACGAGCAGTACTTC. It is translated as CASSLGGGSVFLDEQYF.

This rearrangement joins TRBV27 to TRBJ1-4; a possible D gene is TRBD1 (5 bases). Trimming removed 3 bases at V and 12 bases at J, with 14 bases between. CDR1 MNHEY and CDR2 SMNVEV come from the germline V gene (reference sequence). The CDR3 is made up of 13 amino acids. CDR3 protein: CASSFAGRAELFF. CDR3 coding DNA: TGTGCCAGCAGTTTTGCGGGACGGGCAGAACTGTTTTTT.

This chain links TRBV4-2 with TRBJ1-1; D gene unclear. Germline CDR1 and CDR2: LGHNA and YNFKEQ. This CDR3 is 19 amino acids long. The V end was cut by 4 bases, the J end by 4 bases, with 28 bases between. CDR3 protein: CASSRKQDSFTSASTEAFF. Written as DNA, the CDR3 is TGTGCCAGCAGCCGAAAACAAGATTCCTTTACCAGCGCGAGCACTGAAGCTTTCTTT.

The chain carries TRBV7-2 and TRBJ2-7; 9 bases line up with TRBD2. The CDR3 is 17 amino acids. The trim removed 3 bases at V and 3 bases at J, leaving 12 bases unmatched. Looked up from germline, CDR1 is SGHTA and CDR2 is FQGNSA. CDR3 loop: CASSFVIGSGRIYEQYF. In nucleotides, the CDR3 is TGTGCCAGCAGCTTCGTTATCGGTAGCGGGAGAATCTACGAGCAGTACTTC.

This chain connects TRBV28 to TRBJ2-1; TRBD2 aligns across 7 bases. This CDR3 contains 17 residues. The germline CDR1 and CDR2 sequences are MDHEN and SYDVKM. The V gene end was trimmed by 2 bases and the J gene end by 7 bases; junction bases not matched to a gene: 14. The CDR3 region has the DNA TGTGCCAGCAGTTTACACCCCGGGACTAAGGGAGGGAATGAGCAGTTCTTC. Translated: CASSLHPGTKGGNEQFF.